Following are 10 T cell receptor beta chains from one sample sequenced in a study of cytomegalovirus exposure and HLA in healthy donors. PCR employed 60 Vbeta and 13 Jbeta primers. Sequenced by immunoSEQ multiplex PCR; TCRdb stores in-frame clones only, minus some. The sample is made up of 150,000 to 200,000 clones, and the top ten hold 2.1% of it. The sequencing input was PBMCs. The receptors were gathered from a man aged 25-45 years in good health and CMV-seronegative.

This chain connects TRBV19 to TRBJ1-5; 7 bases agree with TRBD1. Germline V CDR1 and CDR2: LNHDA, SQIVND (reference sequence). Losses at the gene ends were 3 bases for V and 3 bases for J; bases not matched to a gene: 2. This CDR3 region has 14 residues. CDR3 in amino acids: CASSMGQYNQPQHF. The CDR3 nucleotides are TGTGCCAGTAGTATGGGACAGTACAATCAGCCCCAGCATTTT.

This sequence joins TRBV5-6 and TRBJ2-4, with 9 bases matching TRBD1. V gave up 3 bases and J gave up 5 bases; unmatched junction bases: 6. This CDR3 is 15 amino acids long. Germline lookup yields CDR1 SGHDT and CDR2 YYEEEE. The CDR3 DNA is TGTGCCAGCAGCTACAGGGGGCGCAGCCAAAACATTCAGTACTTC. Its translation: CASSYRGRSQNIQYF.

The chain links TRBV25-1 to TRBJ2-3, with D perhaps TRBD1 (5 bases). Looked up from germline, CDR1 is MGHDK and CDR2 is SYGVNS. The CDR3 contains 14 residues. Deletions cut 3 bases from V and 2 bases from J, with 9 bases between. The CDR3 loop is CASSEAGPTDTQYF. DNA of the CDR3: TGTGCCAGCAGTGAGGCAGGGCCCACAGATACGCAGTATTTT. The whole variable domain, filled in from reference TRBV25-1 and TRBJ2-3, reads EADIYQTPRYLVIGTGKKITLECSQTMGHDKMYWYQQDPGMELHLIHYSYGVNSTEKGDLSSESTVSRIRTEHFPLTLESARPSHTSQYLCASSEAGPTDTQYFGPGTRLTVL.

The V and J genes are TRBV7-9 and TRBJ2-3; TRBD2 might be the D (6 bases). CDR1 SEHNR and CDR2 FQNEAQ come from the germline V gene (reference sequence). This CDR3 spans 17 amino acids. Trimming stripped 1 base from V and 3 bases from J, with 17 bases between. As DNA, the CDR3 is TGTGCCAGCAGCTTAGAGTACACGTGGGGAGGAACAGATACGCAGTATTTT. Translating gives CASSLEYTWGGTDTQYF.

This sequence joins TRBV28 and TRBJ1-5; no reliable D call. The V and J ends lost 4 bases and 5 bases respectively, with 9 bases between them. The CDR3 contains 13 residues. From germline, CDR1 is MDHEN and CDR2 SYDVKM. The CDR3 DNA is TGTGCCAGCAGTTCTGACACTTATCAGCCCCAGCATTTT. It specifies CASSSDTYQPQHF.

The chain links TRBV19 to TRBJ2-2, with 7 bases aligning to TRBD1. The CDR3 totals 15 residues. The ends lost 6 bases at V and 0 bases at J; junction bases unmatched: 4. Per the germline V gene, CDR1 is LNHDA and CDR2 is SQIVND (reference sequence). CDR3 sequence (DNA): TGTGCCAGTAGATCCGGGACAGCGAACACCGGGGAGCTGTTTTTT. This codes for CASRSGTANTGELFF.

This chain joins TRBV6-4 and TRBJ2-3; 9 nucleotides agree with TRBD2. Germline V gene sequence: CDR1 MRHNA, CDR2 SNTAGT. V shed 10 bases, J shed 3 bases, and the junction held 5 bases outside the gene matches. CDR3 length equals 13 residues. The CDR3 DNA reads TGTGCCACATCTAGCGGGGAGACAGATACGCAGTATTTT. It is translated as CATSSGETDTQYF.

This chain joins TRBV5-1 and TRBJ2-3; no clear D. Trimming removed 4 bases at V and 4 bases at J, with 7 bases between. The CDR3 loop spans 12 amino acids. Per germline, CDR1 SGHRS and CDR2 YFSETQ. The CDR3 protein is CASSEVADTQYF. CDR3 nucleotide sequence: TGCGCCAGCAGCGAGGTGGCAGATACGCAGTATTTT.

The CDR3 reads CASSQNPGTGNEKLFF. The CDR3 nucleotides read TGTGCCAGCAGCCAAAACCCCGGGACAGGCAATGAAAAACTGTTTTTT. The chain couples TRBV14 to TRBJ1-4, with 8 bases aligning to TRBD1. The J segment lost 5 bases and the V segment lost 2 bases, leaving 7 bases of the junction unmatched. There are 16 residues in the CDR3. Germline values: CDR1 SGHDN, CDR2 FVKESK.

This rearrangement joins TRBV28 to TRBJ1-5, with TRBD1 matching 7 bases. From germline, CDR1 is MDHEN and CDR2 SYDVKM. The V segment lost 3 bases and the J segment 2 bases; nucleotides outside the gene matches: 7. The CDR3 contains 16 residues. DNA of the CDR3: TGTGCCAGCAGTTTCGGAGGGGGCTGGGGCAATCAGCCCCAGCATTTT. Protein sequence: CASSFGGGWGNQPQHF.